Given below is one T cell receptor beta chain in context. These data are taken from a study of shared clonotypes between healthy human individuals. Positive CCR7 selection of CD45RO-negative cells yielded the naive CD8 cells, and terminally differentiated effector memory CD45RA+ cells were excluded. Only Caucasian adults living in Nashville, Tennessee made up the donor group. Only in-frame clones appear in the TCRdb table, and some are missing; sequencing was by immunoSEQ multiplex PCR. This sample has hundreds of thousands of clones; roughly 98% occur once, and the top ten carry around 0.3%. The CDR3 has 13 amino acids. V lost 4 bases and J lost 11, with 18 bases in between. From germline, CDR1 is SGHKS and CDR2 YYEKEE (reference sequence).

The material sequenced was naive CD8+ T cells sorted from blood. This sequence was found in a man younger than 40 in good health. V and J are TRBV5-5 and TRBJ1-1; weak D call: TRBD1 (5 bases). In DNA, the CDR3 is TGTGCCAGCAGCCAATGGGACCGCTCGAGTGCTTTCTTT. Translated, it gives CASSQWDRSSAFF. The variable domain in full, completed from reference TRBV5-5 and TRBJ1-1, reads DAGVTQSPTHLIKTRGQQVTLRCSPISGHKSVSWYQQVLGQGPQFIFQYYEKEERGRGNFPDRFSARQFPNYSSELNVNALLLGDSALYLCASSQWDRSSAFFGQGTRLTVV.